This TCR beta chain was documented in a study of control samples from healthy donors and cancer patients. CDR3 length equals 15 residues. Germline V gives CDR1 LNHDA, CDR2 SQIVND (reference sequence). V was trimmed by 7 bases and J by 2 bases, leaving 17 bases between them. TCRdb's table, derived via immunoSEQ multiplex PCR, lists solely in-frame clones and lacks some. The sample lists roughly 76,000 clones; about 95% were seen once. The chain links TRBV19 to TRBJ1-2, with a tentative D call TRBD1 (6 bases). The sequence came from a middle-aged woman in good health. Material: blood. CDR3 amino acids: CASKESRGGNYGYTF. As DNA, the CDR3 is TGTGCCAGTAAGGAGAGCAGGGGCGGCAACTATGGCTACACCTTC.